This T cell receptor beta chain comes out of a study of blood T cells in healthy people across ages. At the level of the study: For every two T cells, template switching captured about one barcoded beta molecule. Whole-study findings and limits: PBMCs that were unsorted prevented a conclusive naive versus antigen-experienced comparison. Investigators treated diversity estimates from one million T cells as underestimates.

Notes on this clonotype: Its cognate antigen is unknown.

V trimming: 1 base; J trimming: 5 bases; junction bases outside the gene matches: 9. The CDR3 runs 16 residues. CDR1 SGHAT and CDR2 FQNNGV come from the germline V gene. Peripheral blood from each donor was collected in a volume of approximately 10 milliliters. The use of a sample-barcoded 5' primer and a J-beta primer mix characterized a second PCR of about 7 to 12 cycles. MiXCR, applied by TCRdb to the 5' RACE reads, yields one record per CDR3 protein. Here the sample spans 1,100,000 or so distinct CDR3 sequences, 35% to 55% being singletons. The sequenced sample was blood. The chain uses TRBV11-2 and TRBJ2-7; 9 nucleotides agree with TRBD1. The receptor was derived from a woman between 55 and 75 years old in good health. The CDR3 here is CASSLGPYRGLNEQYF. The DNA for the CDR3 is TGTGCCAGCAGCTTAGGCCCTTACAGGGGGCTGAACGAGCAGTACTTC.